A selection of T cell receptor beta chains follows, all from one sample in a study of shared clonotypes between healthy human individuals. The data were produced by immunoSEQ multiplex PCR, yet TCRdb's version contains in-frame clones alone and is incomplete. The sample lists some 360,000 clones; less than 85% were seen once. Sequencing was done on a sample of memory CD4+ T cells sorted from blood. The receptors shown here come from a man under 40 in good health. The CDR3 runs from the conserved cysteine through the conserved F or W. A D gene is named only where the DNA matches it firmly. Rows give clone size only sometimes, using once, few, many, or a class for an expanded clone.

V gene	D gene	J gene	clone size	CDR3 protein	CDR3 DNA
TRBV19	TRBD1	TRBJ1-2	NA	CASSMDRDYGYTF	TGTGCCAGTAGTATGGACAGGGACTATGGCTACACCTTC
TRBV2	TRBD1	TRBJ2-7	NA	CASSEDRGNEQYF	TGTGCCAGCAGTGAGGACAGGGGAAACGAGCAGTACTTC
TRBV25-1	TRBD2	TRBJ2-7	NA	CASSDAGGPGEQYF	TGTGCCAGCAGTGACGCGGGGGGTCCCGGGGAGCAGTACTTC
TRBV7-8	TRBD2	TRBJ2-7	NA	CASSPGVREGLNEQYF	TGTGCCAGCAGCCCCGGGGTGCGGGAGGGCCTCAACGAGCAGTACTTC
TRBV28	NA	TRBJ2-1	NA	CASQLADEQFF	TGTGCCAGCCAATTGGCCGATGAGCAGTTCTTC
TRBV14	NA	TRBJ1-1	few	CASSLGGVTEAFF	TGTGCCAGCAGCCTAGGGGGAGTCACTGAAGCTTTCTTT
TRBV25-1	NA	TRBJ2-5	NA	CASKGFSSRETQYF	TGTGCCAGCAAGGGTTTCTCGAGTCGAGAGACCCAGTACTTC
TRBV7-2	TRBD1	TRBJ1-1	NA	CASRNTGTGYAEAFF	TGTGCCAGCAGGAACACCGGGACAGGGTATGCTGAAGCTTTCTTT
TRBV4-1	NA	TRBJ2-2	NA	CASSQPTRNTGELFF	TGCGCCAGCAGCCAACCTACTCGGAACACCGGGGAGCTGTTTTTT
TRBV30	TRBD1	TRBJ1-4	NA	CAWTRGQGENEKLFF	TGTGCCTGGACCCGCGGACAGGGAGAAAATGAAAAACTGTTTTTT
TRBV4-1	TRBD2	TRBJ2-5	NA	CASSQEGLAGGEVGTQYF	TGCGCCAGCAGCCAAGAAGGACTAGCGGGAGGAGAGGTCGGGACCCAGTACTTC
TRBV6-1	NA	TRBJ2-1	NA	CASSESQNNEQFF	TGTGCCAGCAGTGAAAGTCAAAACAATGAGCAGTTCTTC
TRBV5-3	TRBD1	TRBJ1-1	NA	CARSLIRTGGFGRSSTEAFF	TGTGCCAGAAGCTTAATAAGGACAGGGGGCTTTGGGCGGTCGAGTACTGAAGCTTTCTTT
TRBV27	NA	TRBJ2-4	many	CASSLRVSTKNIQYF	TGTGCCAGCAGTTTGAGGGTCTCCACCAAAAACATTCAGTACTTC
TRBV5-1	TRBD1	TRBJ2-6	NA	CASSSRDRGGVGANVLTF	TGCGCCAGCAGCTCTAGGGACAGGGGCGGGGTTGGGGCCAACGTCCTGACTTTC
TRBV18	NA	TRBJ2-5	NA	CASSPSQETQYF	TGTGCCAGCTCACCTTCGCAAGAGACCCAGTACTTC
TRBV7-9	NA	TRBJ2-2	NA	CASSLWGTLAGELFF	TGTGCCAGCAGCCTTTGGGGAACCCTGGCCGGGGAGCTGTTTTTT
TRBV6-1	NA	TRBJ1-5	NA	CASSLEGGDQPQHF	TGTGCCAGCAGTTTAGAGGGGGGGGATCAGCCCCAGCATTTT
TRBV7-3	TRBD1	TRBJ1-4	NA	CASSLSGQGDKLFF	TGTGCCAGCAGCTTATCGGGACAGGGAGATAAACTGTTTTTT
TRBV7-9	NA	TRBJ1-1	NA	CASRWDKVFTEAFF	TGTGCCAGCAGGTGGGACAAGGTATTCACTGAAGCTTTCTTT
TRBV7-9	NA	TRBJ2-4	NA	CASSITTDGLAKNIQYF	TGTGCCAGCAGTATAACAACCGACGGACTAGCCAAAAACATTCAGTACTTC
TRBV9	NA	TRBJ2-2	NA	CASSVAEGLTGELFF	TGTGCCAGCAGCGTAGCCGAGGGACTCACCGGGGAGCTGTTTTTT
TRBV11-3	TRBD2	TRBJ2-3	NA	CASSRDYTDTQYF	TGTGCCAGCAGCCGGGACTACACAGATACGCAGTATTTT
TRBV7-9	TRBD1	TRBJ1-5	NA	CASSRAGGRQPQHF	TGTGCCAGCAGCAGAGCAGGGGGCAGGCAGCCCCAGCATTTT
TRBV5-1	NA	TRBJ2-3	NA	CASASTGRVTDTQYF	TGCGCCAGCGCTTCCACAGGGAGGGTAACAGATACGCAGTATTTT
TRBV20-1	TRBD2	TRBJ2-1	few	CSAVTSGSTFF	TGCAGTGCGGTAACTAGCGGGAGCACATTCTTC
TRBV6-1	NA	TRBJ2-3	NA	CASPSKGLNTQYF	TGTGCCAGCCCGAGTAAGGGTCTGAATACGCAGTATTTT
TRBV28	TRBD1	TRBJ2-5	NA	CASSSRTGGRETQYF	TGTGCCAGCAGTTCTAGGACAGGGGGCCGAGAGACCCAGTACTTC
TRBV7-6	NA	TRBJ2-7	NA	CASSPGQYRTYEQYF	TGTGCCAGCAGCCCCGGACAGTATAGAACCTACGAGCAGTACTTC
TRBV27	NA	TRBJ2-3	NA	CASTAGRPSSTDTQYF	TGTGCCAGCACGGCAGGCAGGCCGTCGAGCACAGATACGCAGTATTTT
TRBV6-9	NA	TRBJ2-7	NA	CASSWQGGTSYEQYF	TGTGCCAGCAGTTGGCAGGGAGGAACTAGCTACGAGCAGTACTTC
TRBV10-3	NA	TRBJ1-4	NA	CATLRASGEKLFF	TGTGCCACACTGAGGGCGTCGGGGGAAAAACTGTTTTTT
TRBV18	TRBD2	TRBJ2-2	once	CASSPRPSGDGELFF	TGTGCCAGCTCACCGAGGCCTAGCGGAGACGGGGAGCTGTTTTTT
TRBV9	TRBD1	TRBJ2-7	few	CASSPTGAPYEQYF	TGTGCCAGCAGCCCGACAGGGGCCCCCTACGAGCAGTACTTC
TRBV5-1	NA	TRBJ2-3	few	CASSSRDLTDTQYF	TGCGCCAGCAGCTCCCGGGACCTCACAGATACGCAGTATTTT
TRBV6-1	NA	TRBJ2-3	few	CASSEGRATDTQYF	TGTGCCAGCAGTGAAGGGCGTGCCACAGATACGCAGTATTTT
TRBV25-1	NA	TRBJ1-2	once	CASSKSTVYGYTF	TGTGCCAGCAGTAAGAGCACGGTGTATGGCTACACCTTC
TRBV6-1	NA	TRBJ1-5	NA	CASMEGDQPQHF	TGTGCCAGCATGGAAGGGGATCAGCCCCAGCATTTT
TRBV5-1	NA	TRBJ1-1	NA	CASSLVEGEGTEAFF	TGCGCCAGCAGCTTGGTTGAGGGTGAAGGCACTGAAGCTTTCTTT
TRBV18	TRBD2	TRBJ2-5	few	CASSPPDSLAALAQYF	TGTGCCAGCTCACCACCGGACTCGCTAGCGGCCCTGGCCCAGTACTTC
TRBV7-9	NA	TRBJ2-7	NA	CASSSPGAVGEQYF	TGTGCCAGCAGCTCCCCCGGGGCAGTGGGCGAGCAGTACTTC
TRBV7-2	TRBD2	TRBJ2-5	NA	CASSFRTSGRGGETQYF	TGTGCCAGCAGCTTTAGAACTAGCGGGAGGGGAGGGGAGACCCAGTACTTC
TRBV5-1	TRBD1	TRBJ2-6	NA	CASSLTGGSGANVLTF	TGCGCCAGCAGCTTAACAGGGGGCTCTGGGGCCAACGTCCTGACTTTC
TRBV4-1	NA	TRBJ1-2	few	CASSQDQQPYAGYTF	TGCGCCAGCAGCCAAGATCAACAGCCTTATGCCGGCTACACCTTC
TRBV14	NA	TRBJ1-4	NA	CASSQVVGKLFF	TGTGCCAGCAGCCAAGTGGTAGGAAAACTGTTTTTT
TRBV30	TRBD1	TRBJ2-3	NA	CAWRTGLSTDTQYF	TGTGCCTGGCGGACAGGGCTAAGCACAGATACGCAGTATTTT
TRBV10-1	TRBD1	TRBJ2-3	NA	CASSLGQRTDTQYF	TGCGCCAGCAGTCTGGGACAGCGCACAGATACGCAGTATTTT
TRBV2	NA	TRBJ1-6	NA	CASRARGGSPLHF	TGTGCCAGCAGGGCACGAGGGGGGTCACCCCTCCACTTT
TRBV19	NA	TRBJ1-5	NA	CASSIAGGQPQHF	TGTGCCAGTAGTATAGCGGGAGGGCAGCCCCAGCATTTT
TRBV5-8	NA	TRBJ1-2	few	CASSYSGRNYGYTF	TGTGCCAGCAGTTATTCGGGCAGGAACTATGGCTACACCTTC
TRBV5-1	TRBD2	TRBJ2-1	NA	CASSTGLAGVDEQFF	TGCGCCAGCAGCACGGGACTAGCGGGAGTGGATGAGCAGTTCTTC
TRBV9	NA	TRBJ2-7	NA	CASSVGTQAHEQYF	TGTGCCAGCAGCGTGGGCACCCAAGCCCACGAGCAGTACTTC
TRBV10-2	NA	TRBJ2-1	NA	CATVDDGSNEQFF	TGCGCCACCGTTGATGACGGATCCAATGAGCAGTTCTTC
TRBV9	TRBD1	TRBJ1-5	NA	CASSAQPLWDRGRGNQPQHF	TGTGCCAGCAGCGCCCAACCCCTTTGGGACAGGGGGCGCGGTAATCAGCCCCAGCATTTT